This T cell receptor (beta chain) was found in a study of T cell responses to AZD1222 COVID-19 vaccine (dated by TCRdb to the early 2020s). About the full investigation: TCR sequencing was performed for more than 230 trial participants, of whom about 210 were given two doses of AZD1222 and around 25 were given two doses of MenACWY control vaccine. Trial participants were enrolled by age into subgroups of 18-55, 56-69 and 70-plus years, and around 150, 29 and 61 TCR-sequenced participants, respectively, were included in these subgroups.

From its cysteine to its phenylalanine, the CDR3 spans 14 amino acids. Only the CDR3 DNA is retained, 42 bases long and in frame from the first base. Trimming at the junction amounts to 3 bases on V and 15 bases on J, and the germline ends lie 22 bases apart. Looking up the germline V gene yields CDR1 SGHDT and CDR2 YYEEEE. In light of the paper, this sample's time point label describes: about 28 days (+/-7) after the second vaccine dose. AZD1222 recipients whose second dose came at about 4 weeks and those whose second dose came at about 12 weeks were combined into one group, since spike-specific TCR depth and breadth did not differ between the two schedules. Vaccinee samples came from UK trials COV001 and COV002, including a single-blind randomized controlled phase 2/3 trial of AZD1222 (ChAdOx1 nCoV-19) in healthy adults. Trial participant PBMC samples were collected at day 0 and day 28 after the second dose for TCRbeta chain sequencing.

A remark on this clone: It lacks a known antigen. Base qualities are missing; no much larger clone stands one base away.

General study outcomes and caveats: No day 14 peak-response samples were available, so repertoires were characterized only after the peak T cell response. Conclusions about previously exposed vaccinees are limited, since just 6 or 7 AZD1222 recipients were seropositive for SARS-CoV-2 at baseline. In the small 56-69-year group, the increase in depth fell short of significance, most likely because of low power. Reportedly, almost half of the unique spike-specific TCRs recognized epitopes lying outside the regions that are mutated in the B.1.351 and B.1.1.7 variants. After two AZD1222 doses, spike-specific TCR breadth and depth were significantly higher than at day 0 and than in MenACWY recipients. The whole spike protein was spanned by vaccine-associated CD4 TCRs, and dominant responses were seen in regions 160-218 and 743-854. Participants were mostly white British and included more females than males, and it was suggested by the authors that clonal diversity may have been underestimated.

The CDR3 regions of human TCRbeta chains were subjected to immunosequencing. On the authors' methods: TCRs in the repertoires were compared against a reference library of SARS-CoV-2-specific TCRs that had been generated with the MIRA antigen-specificity platform. Breadth was defined as the fraction of unique TCRs that were SARS-CoV-2-associated. Depth was defined as the fraction of total T cells that were SARS-CoV-2-associated. Using the MIRA data, each spike-specific TCR was assigned both to the spike region to which the TCR was reactive and to a CD4 or CD8 class. Log10-transformed breadth and depth values were compared by one-way ANOVA with Sidak's multiple comparisons tests. TCRdb holds this immuneACCESS table with in-frame rearrangements only. Some clones are missing; in checked studies, unresolved V genes explain under half, and the rest has no known cause. V, J and clone size derive from that table, while D and trimming were established from the DNA sequence. The sample table records about 100,000 clones; roughly nine tenths of these occur just once. The biggest ten clones account for around 8% of the sample.

This TCR derives from an adult who received the AZD1222 COVID-19 vaccine. The chain was built from TRBV5-6 and TRBJ2-1; 6 matching bases give a weak D call of TRBD1. Sample: peripheral blood, taken 28 days after the second AZD1222 dose. The nucleotide sequence is TGTGCCAGCAGCTCATACAGGGCCTTTTTCTTTCCGTTCTTC. Its protein product is CASSSYRAFFFPFF.